Presented here are 10 T cell receptor beta chains from one specimen sequenced in a study of cytomegalovirus exposure and HLA in healthy donors. Use of 60 Vbeta and 13 Jbeta primers characterized the PCR. Generated by immunoSEQ multiplex PCR, the TCRdb table keeps only in-frame clones and is missing some. The sample lists about 92,000 clones; 69% were seen once. Sequences were obtained from PBMCs. The receptors come from a man aged 45-65 years in good health and CMV-seronegative.

The chain is built from TRBV6-1 and TRBJ2-1; D remains unclear. Trimming took 3 bases from V and 1 from J, leaving 7 bases between them. The CDR3 length is 14 residues. Per the germline V gene, CDR1 is MNHNS and CDR2 is SASEGT. The DNA of the CDR3 is TGTGCCAGCAGTGAGATCAGTTCCTACAATGAGCAGTTCTTC. Translating it yields CASSEISSYNEQFF.

CDR3 nucleotides: TGTGCCAGCAGTGAACGGGATGGGGACATTTTTTCCTACGAGCAGTACTTC. As protein: CASSERDGDIFSYEQYF. The chain is built from TRBV6-1 and TRBJ2-7; perhaps TRBD1 as D (6 bases). Trimming pared 2 bases from V and 1 base from J, leaving 18 bases between. CDR1 is MNHNS, CDR2 SASEGT, per germline. The CDR3 loop spans 17 amino acids.

The V gene is TRBV28, the J gene TRBJ2-3; 8 positions agree with TRBD1. The CDR3 is made up of 15 amino acids. The V segment lost 7 bases and the J segment 1 base; nucleotides outside the gene matches: 7. CDR1 and CDR2 (germline): MDHEN, SYDVKM. The CDR3 DNA reads TGTGCCAGCACCAGCAGGGGGCGCGGCACAGATACGCAGTATTTT. Translating gives CASTSRGRGTDTQYF.

The rearrangement uses TRBV7-9 and TRBJ1-4, with TRBD1 matching over 8 bases. V was pared by 5 bases and J by 15 bases, with 11 bases of the junction left unmatched. Germline CDR1 is SEHNR and CDR2 is FQNEAQ (reference sequence). CDR3 size: 13 residues. CDR3 in DNA: TGTGCCAGCAGCCCGCTTGGCGGGACAGGTGTGTTTTTT. It encodes CASSPLGGTGVFF.

The rearrangement links TRBV6-5 to TRBJ1-5, with D perhaps matching TRBD1 (6 bases). Trimming took 6 bases from V and 7 from J, leaving 19 bases between them. The CDR3 totals 15 residues. In germline, CDR1 is MNHEY, CDR2 SVGAGI. The CDR3 nucleotides are TGTGCCAGCAGGGCCACAGGGAGTATAGGGCAGCCCCAGCATTTT. Amino acid sequence: CASRATGSIGQPQHF.

The chain carries TRBV5-1 and TRBJ2-1; D possibly corresponds to TRBD1 (6 bases). The CDR3 has 15 residues. The V gene's germline CDR1 is SGHRS and CDR2 YFSETQ. The V gene lost 4 bases and the J gene lost 3 bases, with 14 bases spanning the gap. In DNA, the CDR3 is TGCGCCAGCAGCCCTGGTCCGGACAGCTACAATGAGCAGTTCTTC. Its translation is CASSPGPDSYNEQFF.

This chain connects TRBV5-1 to TRBJ2-7; D perhaps matches TRBD1 (6 bases). Germline V gene lookup returns CDR1 SGHRS and CDR2 YFSETQ. The CDR3 covers 17 residues. V was pared by 1 base and J by 5 bases, with 22 bases between. The CDR3: CASSLRATTGSSHEQYF. The DNA for the CDR3 is TGCGCCAGCAGCTTGCGGGCGACCACAGGGAGTTCCCACGAGCAGTACTTC.

The V gene is TRBV2, the J gene TRBJ2-7, with 8 positions matching TRBD2. V was clipped by 2 bases and J by 2 bases; unmatched bases: 8. Germline V lookup: CDR1 SNHLY, CDR2 FYNNEI. The length of the CDR3 is 16 residues. CDR3 loop: CASSESVGRVPYEQYV. CDR3 nucleotide sequence: TGTGCCAGCAGTGAATCCGTCGGGAGGGTTCCCTACGAGCAGTACGTC.

The sample holds a few counts of this clone. The chain combines TRBV5-1 with TRBJ2-6; D uncertain. Per the germline V gene, CDR1 is SGHRS and CDR2 is YFSETQ. V lost 7 bases and J 4 bases, leaving 9 bases between the germline ends. CDR3 length: 13 residues. The CDR3 loop reads CASSPLGANVLTF. In DNA form, the CDR3 reads TGCGCCAGCTCTCCCTTGGGGGCCAACGTCCTGACTTTC.

Only one count was recorded for this clone. The chain links TRBV7-9 to TRBJ1-1, with 8 bases that match TRBD1. The germline V gene encodes CDR1 SEHNR and CDR2 FQNEAQ (reference sequence). This CDR3 is 13 amino acids long. J lost 5 bases, V lost 3 bases, and 2 bases had no gene match. The CDR3 nucleotides are TGTGCCAGCAGCTTGAGGACAGGGACTGAAGCTTTCTTT. Translated: CASSLRTGTEAFF.